The clone carrying this T cell receptor beta chain has a single count. The authors' processing: Estimation of nucleated cell counts relied on the amplification of reference gene primers. Produced via immunoSEQ multiplex PCR; TCRdb's table is partial and in-frame only. D and trimming were read from the DNA, whereas the V and J calls and clone size are those reported in that table. The sample includes over 40,000 clones, approximately 86% of them seen just once. This sample is part of a study of blood T cell repertoires in COVID-19. V was trimmed by 2 bases and J by 6 bases, leaving 17 bases between them. Germline V gene data show CDR1 as LNHDA and CDR2 as SQIVND (reference sequence). This CDR3 has 16 residues.

The sequencing input was peripheral blood. This chain connects TRBV19 to TRBJ1-5; D possibly corresponds to TRBD1 (6 bases). The source of this sequence is a woman of 80 years or more with acute or convalescent COVID-19. The CDR3 DNA sequence: TGTGCCAGTAGTATACAAATCGGGGGGCTCGGTCAGCCCCAGCATTTT. Protein product: CASSIQIGGLGQPQHF.